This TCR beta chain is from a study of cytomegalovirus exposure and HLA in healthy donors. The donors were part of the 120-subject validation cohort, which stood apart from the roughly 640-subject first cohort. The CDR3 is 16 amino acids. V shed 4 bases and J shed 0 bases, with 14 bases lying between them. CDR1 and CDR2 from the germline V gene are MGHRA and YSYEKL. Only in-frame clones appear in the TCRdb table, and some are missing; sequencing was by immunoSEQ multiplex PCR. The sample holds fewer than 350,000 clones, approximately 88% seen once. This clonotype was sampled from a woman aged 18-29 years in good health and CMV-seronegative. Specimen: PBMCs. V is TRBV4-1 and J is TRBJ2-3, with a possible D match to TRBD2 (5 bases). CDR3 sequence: CASSLLALASTDTQYF. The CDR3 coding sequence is TGCGCCAGCAGCCTACTTGCGCTAGCTAGCACAGATACGCAGTATTTT.